These T cell receptor beta chains were read from a single sample in a study of beta chain features in type 1 diabetes. Libraries were prepared by immunoSEQ multiplex PCR; TCRdb keeps only in-frame clonotypes and omits some of them. The table lists around 400,000 clones, roughly 15% of them singletons, with approximately 0.02% in the top ten. Sequencing input: naive CD4+ T cells from blood. These receptors were collected from a woman aged 18-29 years in good health. The CDR3 runs from the conserved cysteine through the conserved F or W. A D gene is named only where the DNA matches it firmly. Not all rows give a size; the values are once, few, many and, for expanded clones, a class.

>few|TRBJ1-2|TRBV7-9|.
TGTGCCAGCAGCTCCGGAGGGCAGGCTGGGGGCTACACCTTC
CASSSGGQAGGYTF
>.|TRBJ2-3|TRBV15|TRBD2
TGTGCCACCAGCAGACTCTTAGCGGGCATGGGAGATACGCAGTATTTT
CATSRLLAGMGDTQYF
>.|TRBJ1-5|TRBV29-1|.
TGCAGCGTCAACCCCGGGTCCCCGGGAAGCAATCAGCCCCAGCATTTT
CSVNPGSPGSNQPQHF
>few|TRBJ1-1|TRBV29-1|.
TGCAGCGTTGAAATCGGGGGTGAAGCTTTCTTT
CSVEIGGEAFF
>few|TRBJ1-2|TRBV5-6|.
TGTGCCAGCAGTACAGGGAGCTCTGGCTACACCTTC
CASSTGSSGYTF
>few|TRBJ2-7|TRBV28|TRBD1
TGTGCCAGCAGATCGGGACAGGGCAACGAGCAGTACTTC
CASRSGQGNEQYF
>few|TRBJ2-5|TRBV9|TRBD2
TGTGCCAGCAGCGCGACCCTGACACCGGGACTAAGAGAGACCCAGTACTTC
CASSATLTPGLRETQYF
>.|TRBJ2-2|TRBV19|TRBD1
TGTGCCAGTAGGAGACAGGGGATTTCTGCCGGGGAGCTGTTTTTT
CASRRQGISAGELFF
>.|TRBJ2-4|TRBV11-2|TRBD2
TGTGCCAGCACTAGCGGGAGTTCTAAAAACATTCAGTACTTC
CASTSGSSKNIQYF
>.|TRBJ2-6|TRBV19|TRBD1
TGTGCCAGTAGTATCCTAAGACAGGGACCCTCTGGGGCCAACGTCCTGACTTTC
CASSILRQGPSGANVLTF
>few|TRBJ2-3|TRBV4-2|TRBD2
TGTGCCAGCAGCCTACCTGCACTAGCGGAGACAGATACGCAGTATTTT
CASSLPALAETDTQYF
>.|TRBJ2-7|TRBV7-9|TRBD1
TGTGCCAGCAGCCCCGACAGGGACGAGCAGTACTTC
CASSPDRDEQYF
>.|TRBJ2-3|TRBV5-1|.
TGCGCCAGCAGCGGCGACTCGATCGGGGGTACAGATACGCAGTATTTT
CASSGDSIGGTDTQYF
>few|TRBJ2-7|TRBV5-1|TRBD2
TGCGCCAGCAGCTTGGGACTAGCTTCCGTCGAGCAGTACTTC
CASSLGLASVEQYF
>.|TRBJ1-5|TRBV30|.
TGTGCCTGGAGTGTACGTGAGAATCAGCCCCAGCATTTT
CAWSVRENQPQHF
>.|TRBJ2-7|TRBV9|.
TGTGCCAGCAGCCCGGACTACCGTGGGAGGGAGCAGTACTTC
CASSPDYRGREQYF
>few|TRBJ1-2|TRBV25-1|TRBD1
TGTGCCAGCAGTGATGTGGGGACAGGAGAAGTCTATGGCTACACCTTC
CASSDVGTGEVYGYTF
>few|TRBJ1-5|TRBV4-3|TRBD1
TGCGCCAGCAGCCAAGGACAGGGTCCCCATCAGCCCCAGCATTTT
CASSQGQGPHQPQHF
>few|TRBJ2-3|TRBV7-9|TRBD2
TGTGCCAGCTTCCCAGCGGGAGGGTCAGCAGATACGCAGTATTTT
CASFPAGGSADTQYF